This T cell receptor (beta chain) emerged from a study of cytomegalovirus exposure and HLA in healthy donors. Points on this clone: Its cognate antigen is unknown.

Profiling relied on immunoSEQ multiplex PCR, and the TCRdb table lists in-frame clones only, not all of them. The sample has roughly 50,000 clones; around 93% are singletons. Notes on the study in general: The authors confirmed in vitro that a few CMV-associated chains were specific for CMV antigens. Cytomegalovirus-associated TCR beta chains were listed, numbering 150 to 200.

What was sequenced was PBMCs. This TCR came from a woman under 30 in good health and CMV-seropositive.

The CDR3 sequence is CASSAGGRSYNEQFF. CDR3 DNA sequence: TGTGCCAGCAGTGCGGGGGGCAGGTCCTACAATGAGCAGTTCTTC. J is TRBJ2-1 and V is TRBV2; tentatively, D is TRBD2 (7 bases). From germline, CDR1 is SNHLY and CDR2 FYNNEI. V was shortened by 4 bases and J by 1 base, with 11 bases between the two germline ends. CDR3 length: 15 residues.